Listed here are 9 T cell receptor beta chains from one sample, sequenced in a study of cytotoxic CD8 clonotypes in ibrutinib-treated CLL. Assay: immunoSEQ multiplex PCR; the TCRdb copy retains only in-frame clones and omits some. The sample lists about 21,000 clones; approximately 69% were seen once. The specimen comprised PBMCs, sampled before ibrutinib treatment. All receptors come from a human donor with chronic lymphocytic leukemia.

The rearrangement joins TRBV19 to TRBJ2-1; 9 bases are shared with TRBD2. The CDR3 contains 17 residues. The junction had 10 bases not matched to a gene; V was cut back by 4 bases and J by 3 bases. CDR1 and CDR2 from the germline V gene are LNHDA and SQIVND (reference sequence). This chain's CDR3 is CASSTRRTSANYNEQFF. The CDR3 DNA sequence: TGTGCCAGTAGTACCCGGAGGACTAGCGCTAACTACAATGAGCAGTTCTTC.

V and J are TRBV6-9 and TRBJ2-3; D call uncertain. Trimming left V 3 bases short and J 0 bases short, with 7 bases between. The V gene's germline CDR1 is MNHGY and CDR2 SVAAGI. The CDR3 spans 14 residues. This CDR3 reads CASSYRASTDTQYF. The CDR3 bases are TGTGCCAGCAGTTACAGAGCAAGCACAGATACGCAGTATTTT.

The J gene is TRBJ2-5, the V gene TRBV7-2; D gene uncertain. The germline gives CDR1 SGHTA, CDR2 FQGNSA. Trimming pared 1 base from V and 2 bases from J, leaving 5 bases between. CDR3 length equals 13 residues. The CDR3 nucleotides read TGTGCCAGCAGCTTAGTAGGGCAAGAGACCCAGTACTTC. It encodes CASSLVGQETQYF. Drawing the rest from reference TRBV7-2 and TRBJ2-5, the complete variable domain is GAGVSQSPSNKVTEKGKDVELRCDPISGHTALYWYRQSLGQGLEFLIYFQGNSAPDKSGLPSDRFSAERTGGSVSTLTIQRTQQEDSAVYLCASSLVGQETQYFGPGTRLLVL.

This clone was seen a handful of times. The chain combines TRBV6-1 with TRBJ1-5; TRBD1 matches 7 bases. The CDR3 runs to 14 residues. Germline loops: CDR1 MNHNS, CDR2 SASEGT. Trimming removed 5 bases from V and 2 bases from J; junction bases left unmatched: 3. The CDR3 coding sequence is TGTGCCAGCAGTTGGACAGGCGGCAATCAGCCCCAGCATTTT. As protein: CASSWTGGNQPQHF.

The chain uses TRBV5-1 and TRBJ2-7, with 10 bases lining up with TRBD1. Trimming cost V 0 bases and J 2 bases; bases outside gene matches: 2. The V gene's germline CDR1 is SGHRS and CDR2 YFSETQ. The CDR3 spans 15 residues. The CDR3 DNA is TGCGCCAGCAGCTTGGACGACAGGGGGCCCTACGAGCAGTACTTC. As protein: CASSLDDRGPYEQYF.

The chain has TRBV14 and TRBJ2-7; no reliable D call. The length of the CDR3 is 14 residues. Deletions cut 6 bases from V and 1 base from J, with 13 bases between. Looked up from germline, CDR1 is SGHDN and CDR2 is FVKESK. This chain's CDR3 is CASSKVGWSYEQYF. CDR3 coding DNA: TGTGCCAGCAGTAAAGTAGGGTGGTCCTACGAGCAGTACTTC.

As for this clone: The same CDR3 is also encoded by other DNA sequences in this sample. The chain joins TRBV7-2 to TRBJ2-3; no definite D call. CDR1 SGHTA and CDR2 FQGNSA come from the germline V gene. V gave up 1 base and J gave up 0 bases, with 8 bases separating them. This CDR3 comprises 15 residues. CDR3 nucleotides: TGTGCCAGCAGCTTAGAGGCAACAAGCACAGATACGCAGTATTTT. It translates to CASSLEATSTDTQYF.

In this sample, this clone turned up once. The CDR3 is CASSYPGHNQETQYF. CDR3 sequence (DNA): TGTGCCAGCAGTTACCCGGGACACAACCAAGAGACCCAGTACTTC. This chain links TRBV5-4 with TRBJ2-5, with D perhaps TRBD1 (6 bases). CDR3 length: 15 amino acids. Germline V gene data show CDR1 as SGHNT and CDR2 as YYREEE (reference sequence). V lost 5 bases and J lost 0, with 14 bases in between.

The chain is built from TRBV5-4 and TRBJ2-1; 7 nucleotides agree with TRBD2. Per the germline V gene, CDR1 is SGHNT and CDR2 is YYREEE (reference sequence). The trim removed 0 bases at V and 0 bases at J, leaving 12 bases unmatched. The CDR3 loop spans 19 amino acids. The CDR3 reads CASSLGTRLAESSYNEQFF. In DNA, the CDR3 is TGTGCCAGCAGCTTGGGGACCCGGCTAGCGGAGAGCTCCTACAATGAGCAGTTCTTC.